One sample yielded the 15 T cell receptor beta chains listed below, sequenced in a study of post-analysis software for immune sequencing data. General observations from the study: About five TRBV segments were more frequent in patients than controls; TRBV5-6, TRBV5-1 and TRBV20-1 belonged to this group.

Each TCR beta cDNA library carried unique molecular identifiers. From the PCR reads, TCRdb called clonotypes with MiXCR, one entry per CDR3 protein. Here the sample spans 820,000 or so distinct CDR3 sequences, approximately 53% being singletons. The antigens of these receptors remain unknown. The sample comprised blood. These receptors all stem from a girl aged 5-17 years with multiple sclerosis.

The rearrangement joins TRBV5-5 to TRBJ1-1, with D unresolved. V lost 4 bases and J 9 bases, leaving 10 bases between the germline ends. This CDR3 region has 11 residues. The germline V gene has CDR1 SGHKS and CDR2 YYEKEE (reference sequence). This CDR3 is CASSRPEKAFF. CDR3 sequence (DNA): TGTGCCAGCAGCCGTCCGGAAAAAGCTTTCTTT.

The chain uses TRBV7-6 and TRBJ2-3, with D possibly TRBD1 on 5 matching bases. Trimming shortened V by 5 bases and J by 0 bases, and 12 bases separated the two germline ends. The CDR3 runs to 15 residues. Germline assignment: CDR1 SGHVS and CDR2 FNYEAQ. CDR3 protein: CASSRQRSSTDTQYF. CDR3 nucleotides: TGTGCCAGCAGCCGACAGCGTTCTAGCACAGATACGCAGTATTTT.

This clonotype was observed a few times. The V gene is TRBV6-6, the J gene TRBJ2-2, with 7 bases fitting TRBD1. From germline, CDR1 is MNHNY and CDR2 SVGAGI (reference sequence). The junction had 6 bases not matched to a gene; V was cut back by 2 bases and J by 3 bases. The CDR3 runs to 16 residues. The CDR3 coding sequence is TGTGCCAGCAGTTACGGGAAGCAGGGGGACACCGGGGAGCTGTTTTTT. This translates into CASSYGKQGDTGELFF.

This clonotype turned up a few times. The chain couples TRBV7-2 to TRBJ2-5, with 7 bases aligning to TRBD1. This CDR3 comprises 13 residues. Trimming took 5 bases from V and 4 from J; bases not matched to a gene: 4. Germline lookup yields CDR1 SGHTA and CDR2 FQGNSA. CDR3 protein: CASSPWTGETQYF. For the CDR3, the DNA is TGTGCCAGCAGCCCCTGGACAGGAGAGACCCAGTACTTC.

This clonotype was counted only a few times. CDR3 loop: CASSRQAQETQYF. CDR3 in DNA: TGTGCCAGCAGCCGACAGGCCCAAGAGACCCAGTACTTC. The chain uses TRBV12-3 or TRBV12-4 and TRBJ2-5; D perhaps matches TRBD1 (6 bases). Trimming pared 6 bases from V and 1 base from J, leaving 9 bases between. CDR3 length: 13 residues.

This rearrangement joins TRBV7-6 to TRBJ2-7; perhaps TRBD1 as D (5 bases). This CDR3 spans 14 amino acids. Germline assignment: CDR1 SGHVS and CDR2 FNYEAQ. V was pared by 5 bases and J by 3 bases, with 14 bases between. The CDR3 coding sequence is TGTGCCAGCAGCCGAGAGACAGCTAGCTACGAGCAGTACTTC. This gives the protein CASSRETASYEQYF.

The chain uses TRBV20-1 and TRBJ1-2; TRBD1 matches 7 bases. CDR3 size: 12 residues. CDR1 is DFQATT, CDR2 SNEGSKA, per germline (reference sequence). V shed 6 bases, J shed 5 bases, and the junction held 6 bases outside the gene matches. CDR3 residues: CSAPDRRYGYTF. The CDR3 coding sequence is TGCAGTGCCCCGGACAGGAGGTATGGCTACACCTTC.

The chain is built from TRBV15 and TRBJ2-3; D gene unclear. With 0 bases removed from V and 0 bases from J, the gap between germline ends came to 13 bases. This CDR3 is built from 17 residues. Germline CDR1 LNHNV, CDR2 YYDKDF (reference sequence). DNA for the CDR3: TGTGCCACCAGCAGAGATTGGGCCCACAAGAGCACAGATACGCAGTATTTT. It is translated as CATSRDWAHKSTDTQYF. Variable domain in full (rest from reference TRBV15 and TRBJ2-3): DAMVIQNPRYQVTQFGKPVTLSCSQTLNHNVMYWYQQKSSQAPKLLFHYYDKDFNNEADTPDNFQSRRPNTSFCFLDIRSPGLGDTAMYLCATSRDWAHKSTDTQYFGPGTRLTVL.

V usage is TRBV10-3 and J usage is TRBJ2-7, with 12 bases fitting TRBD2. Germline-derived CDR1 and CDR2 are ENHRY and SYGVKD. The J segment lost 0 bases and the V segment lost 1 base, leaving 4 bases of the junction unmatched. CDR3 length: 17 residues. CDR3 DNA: TGTGCCATCAGTGAGTTAGTGACTAGCGGGGGCTCCTACGAGCAGTACTTC. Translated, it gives CAISELVTSGGSYEQYF.

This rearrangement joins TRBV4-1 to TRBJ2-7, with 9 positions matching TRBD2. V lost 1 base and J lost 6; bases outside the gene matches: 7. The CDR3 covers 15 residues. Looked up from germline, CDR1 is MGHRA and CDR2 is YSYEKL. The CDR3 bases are TGCGCCAGCAGCCAAGCACCGGGACTAGCTGCCGAGCAGTACTTC. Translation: CASSQAPGLAAEQYF.

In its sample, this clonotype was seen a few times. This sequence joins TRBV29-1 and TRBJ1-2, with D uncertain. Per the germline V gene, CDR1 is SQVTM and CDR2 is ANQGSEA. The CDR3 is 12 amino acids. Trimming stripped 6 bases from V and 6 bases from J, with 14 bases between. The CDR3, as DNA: TGCAGCGTCCACCCGGGTGAGAATGGCTACACCTTC. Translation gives CSVHPGENGYTF.

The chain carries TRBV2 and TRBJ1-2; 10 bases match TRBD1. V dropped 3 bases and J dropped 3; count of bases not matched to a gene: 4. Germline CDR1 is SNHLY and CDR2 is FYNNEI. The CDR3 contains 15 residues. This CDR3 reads CASSDRTGGDYGYTF. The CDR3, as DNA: TGTGCCAGCAGTGACCGGACAGGGGGGGACTATGGCTACACCTTC.

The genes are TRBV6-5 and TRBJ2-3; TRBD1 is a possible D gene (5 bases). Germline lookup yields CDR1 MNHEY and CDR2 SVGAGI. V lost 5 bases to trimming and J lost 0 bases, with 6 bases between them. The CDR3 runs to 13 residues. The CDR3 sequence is CASSRQSTDTQYF. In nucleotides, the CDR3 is TGTGCCAGCAGTAGACAGAGCACAGATACGCAGTATTTT.

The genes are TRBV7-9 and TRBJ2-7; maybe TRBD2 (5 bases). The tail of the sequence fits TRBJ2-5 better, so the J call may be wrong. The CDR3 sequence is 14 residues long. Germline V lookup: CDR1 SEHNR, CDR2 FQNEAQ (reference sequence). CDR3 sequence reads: CASSSAVYQETQYF. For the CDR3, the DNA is TGTGCCAGCAGCTCAGCGGTGTACCAAGAGACCCAGTACTTC.

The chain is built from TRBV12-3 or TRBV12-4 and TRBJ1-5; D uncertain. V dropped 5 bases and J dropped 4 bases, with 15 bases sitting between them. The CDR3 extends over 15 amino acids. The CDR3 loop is CASSPHRTANQPQHF. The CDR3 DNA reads TGTGCCAGCAGTCCCCACCGGACCGCTAATCAGCCCCAGCATTTT.